These 17 T cell receptor beta chains came from one sample sequenced in a study of response to subunit inactivated influenza vaccine (dated by TCRdb to about 2018). The library was made by RT-PCR. TCRdb lists the instrument as Illumina HiSeq 2500. Using fastp at Q25 and MiXCR, TCRdb reprocessed the public reads and kept productive beta chains. Rows matching on CDR3 protein sequence are summarized as one entry with the most common DNA and genes. This sample has a few hundred thousand distinct CDR3 sequences in its table, and roughly 15% of those were observed once. 11% of the sample is held by the ten biggest clonotypes. The input for sequencing was PBMCs from blood, taken roughly 13 days after vaccination. These receptors originate from a man aged 45-65 years who received an inactivated influenza vaccine. Donor details come from another sample of the same person, matched by shared clones.

The count of this clonotype is one. The V call is TRBV18, the J call TRBJ1-5; 7 nucleotides agree with TRBD1. V gave up 0 bases and J gave up 9 bases; unmatched junction bases: 2. This CDR3 is built from 13 residues. Germline V lookup: CDR1 KGHSH, CDR2 LQKENI. CDR3 in DNA: TGTGCCAGCTCACCACCGACAGGGTGGCCCCAGCATTTT. Translated: CASSPPTGWPQHF.

In its sample, this clonotype was seen once. This chain connects TRBV14 to TRBJ2-5; 10 bases are shared with TRBD1. After removal of 3 bases from V and 5 bases from J, the junction contained 9 bases not matched to a gene. The CDR3 spans 16 residues. Germline V lookup: CDR1 SGHDN, CDR2 FVKESK. The CDR3 nucleotides read TGTGCCAGCAGCCACGCCGACAGGGGGCGAACGGAGACCCAGTACTTC. Protein product: CASSHADRGRTETQYF.

This clonotype was picked up a small number of times. The chain carries TRBV5-4 and TRBJ2-1; 10 bases line up with TRBD1. There are 15 residues in the CDR3. V was pared by 4 bases and J by 7 bases, with 8 bases of the junction left unmatched. Germline CDR1 reads SGHNT; CDR2 reads YYREEE (reference sequence). Here the CDR3 reads CASSVDRGHWNEQFF. The CDR3, as DNA: TGTGCCAGCAGCGTAGACAGGGGGCACTGGAATGAGCAGTTCTTC.

The rearrangement uses TRBV20-1 and TRBJ2-5; 8 nucleotides line up with TRBD2. The V gene's germline CDR1 is DFQATT and CDR2 SNEGSKA (reference sequence). Losses at the gene ends were 4 bases for V and 5 bases for J; bases not matched to a gene: 0. The CDR3 extends over 11 amino acids. In DNA form, the CDR3 reads TGCAGTGCTACTAGCGGGGAGACCCAGTACTTC. Protein sequence: CSATSGETQYF.

This clonotype has only a few counts. The chain recombines TRBV20-1 with TRBJ2-3; the D gene is possibly TRBD2 (5 bases). The CDR3 spans 13 residues. Germline assignment: CDR1 DFQATT and CDR2 SNEGSKA (reference sequence). V was clipped by 7 bases and J by 5 bases, with 16 bases between them. In nucleotides, the CDR3 is TGCAGTGGAGGACTTCCACCCTTAGATACGCAGTATTTT. Translated: CSGGLPPLDTQYF.

The genes are TRBV4-1 and TRBJ2-2, with 8 nucleotides matching TRBD1. Germline V gene data show CDR1 as MGHRA and CDR2 as YSYEKL. V was pared by 4 bases and J by 1 base, with 8 bases of the junction left unmatched. CDR3 length equals 17 residues. CDR3 residues: CASSLRPGTGNTGELFF. In DNA form, the CDR3 reads TGCGCCAGCAGCCTACGACCCGGGACAGGGAACACCGGGGAGCTGTTTTTT.

This clonotype was counted only a few times. The rearrangement links TRBV10-3 to TRBJ2-1; D unresolved. The V end was cut by 5 bases, the J end by 0 bases, with 14 bases between. CDR1 and CDR2 (germline): ENHRY, SYGVKD. The CDR3 totals 16 residues. The CDR3 spells CAISTLAVLSYNEQFF. CDR3 in DNA: TGTGCCATCAGTACCTTGGCGGTTCTCTCCTACAATGAGCAGTTCTTC.

The gene calls are TRBV11-2 and TRBJ1-2; unclear D gene. Trimming cost V 6 bases and J 5 bases, with 13 bases left between them. Germline V gene lookup returns CDR1 SGHAT and CDR2 FQNNGV. The CDR3 has 13 amino acids. This chain's CDR3 is CASSYGQIYGYTF. CDR3 bases: TGTGCCAGCAGTTACGGGCAGATTTATGGCTACACCTTC.

The CDR3 sequence: CSAPNPRGAAGELFF. CDR3 nucleotides: TGCAGTGCCCCTAACCCTCGGGGGGCCGCCGGGGAGCTGTTTTTT. The V and J genes are TRBV20-1 and TRBJ2-2; D perhaps matches TRBD2 (7 bases). The CDR3 is 15 residues long. From germline, CDR1 is DFQATT and CDR2 SNEGSKA (reference sequence). Trimming took off 6 bases at V and 6 bases at J, with 20 bases between the two ends.

This clonotype appeared a few times. V gene TRBV19 combines with J gene TRBJ2-7; D remains ambiguous. Germline V gene sequence: CDR1 LNHDA, CDR2 SQIVND (reference sequence). The V and J ends lost 4 bases and 4 bases respectively, with 8 bases between them. The length of the CDR3 is 12 residues. CDR3 residues: CASSTQSYEQYF. The CDR3, as DNA: TGTGCCAGTAGTACGCAGTCGTACGAGCAGTACTTC. The full variable domain, with the rest looked up from reference TRBV19 and TRBJ2-7, is DGGITQSPKYLFRKEGQNVTLSCEQNLNHDAMYWYRQDPGQGLRLIYYSQIVNDFQKGDIAEGYSVSREKKESFPLTVTSAQKNPTAFYLCASSTQSYEQYFGPGTRLTVT.

The chain recombines TRBV30 with TRBJ1-5, with D perhaps TRBD1 (6 bases). The CDR3 runs 13 residues. Germline V gives CDR1 GTSNPN, CDR2 SVGIG (reference sequence). With 0 bases removed from V and 6 bases from J, the gap between germline ends came to 9 bases. The DNA for the CDR3 is TGTGCCTGGAGTGTGAGGGGGACTCAGCCCCAGCATTTT. It is translated as CAWSVRGTQPQHF.

The CDR3 sequence: CASSFRSYSGNEQFF. CDR3 nucleotides: TGCGCCAGCAGCTTTCGGAGTTATTCGGGCAATGAGCAGTTCTTC. The V and J genes are TRBV5-1 and TRBJ2-1; no definite D call. The CDR3 runs 15 residues. V was pared by 2 bases and J by 6 bases, with 15 bases between. Per germline, CDR1 SGHRS and CDR2 YFSETQ.

V and J are TRBV2 and TRBJ1-1; no reliable D call. Per germline, CDR1 SNHLY and CDR2 FYNNEI. The V and J ends lost 4 bases and 4 bases respectively, with 13 bases between them. The CDR3 sequence is 14 residues long. The CDR3 DNA sequence: TGTGCCAGCAGTGTTTACCTTACCCGCACTGAAGCTTTCTTT. This sequence encodes CASSVYLTRTEAFF.

This clonotype was detected only a few times. The chain joins TRBV12-3 or TRBV12-4 to TRBJ2-7; perhaps TRBD2 as D (7 bases). Trimming removed 3 bases from V and 6 bases from J, with 18 bases in between. The CDR3 is 15 residues long. CDR3 coding DNA: TGTGCCAGCAGTTTTATGACGGGGGGCCAGGGCGAGCAGTACTTC. This encodes CASSFMTGGQGEQYF.

This clonotype was found many times. The V gene is TRBV6-5, the J gene TRBJ1-2; weak D call: TRBD1 (5 bases). The CDR3 is 16 amino acids. Germline assignment: CDR1 MNHEY and CDR2 SVGAGI. Trimming removed 0 bases at V and 1 base at J, with 12 bases between. CDR3 DNA: TGTGCCAGCAGTTACTCAAGCGGCAGGGTTAACTATGGCTACACCTTC. Translating it yields CASSYSSGRVNYGYTF.

This clonotype was seen more than once but under ten times. The J gene is TRBJ1-5, the V gene TRBV20-1; 7 bases are shared with TRBD1. Germline V CDR1 and CDR2: DFQATT, SNEGSKA (reference sequence). The CDR3 has 13 residues. V shed 4 bases and J 5 bases; nucleotides not matched to a gene: 5. In nucleotides, the CDR3 is TGCAGTGCTAAGGGGGACAGTTATCAGCCCCAGCATTTT. Translated, it gives CSAKGDSYQPQHF.

The chain couples TRBV18 to TRBJ1-4; 7 bases fit TRBD1. This CDR3 region has 14 residues. Germline loops: CDR1 KGHSH, CDR2 LQKENI. Unmatched junction bases numbered 4, after V lost 3 bases and J lost 6 bases. The CDR3 DNA sequence: TGTGCCAGCTCACCTAGGGGGCTCGATGAAAAACTGTTTTTT. Translated, it gives CASSPRGLDEKLFF.